Included here is one T cell receptor beta chain sequence, with context. A junction boundary mismatches the germline segment, possibly from a read error. This specimen belongs to a study of cytomegalovirus exposure and HLA in healthy donors. CDR3 size: 15 residues. CDR1 and CDR2 from the germline V gene are LNHNV and YYDKDF (reference sequence). Primers: 60 Vbeta forward and 13 Jbeta reverse. In the original analysis: Roughly 12 million shared chains were among approximately 87 million unique TCR beta chains counted in a later analysis. Libraries were prepared by immunoSEQ multiplex PCR; TCRdb keeps only in-frame clonotypes and omits some of them. For V, J and clone size, that table is used; D and trimming come from the DNA. In the table there are 200,000 to 250,000 clones, under 90% of which are singletons.

The chain employs TRBV15 and TRBJ1-2, with 7 bases fitting TRBD1. The sequence came from a human donor in good health. Sequences were obtained from PBMCs. The CDR3 region is CATSRARNRGYGYPF. DNA of the CDR3: TGTGCCACCAGCAGAGCTCGGAACAGGGGATATGGCTACCCCTTC. Variable domain in full (rest from reference TRBV15 and TRBJ1-2): DAMVIQNPRYQVTQFGKPVTLSCSQTLNHNVMYWYQQKSSQAPKLLFHYYDKDFNNEADTPDNFQSRRPNTSFCFLDIRSPGLGDTAMYLCATSRARNRGYGYPFGSGTRLTVV.